This TCR beta chain derives from a study of T cell responses to AZD1222 COVID-19 vaccine. Study-wide results and caveats: Possibly, clonal diversity was underestimated; donors were largely white British and included more females.

On this clone: Its specificity is not known.

Libraries were prepared by immunoSEQ multiplex PCR; TCRdb keeps only in-frame clonotypes and omits some of them. The sample has about 110,000 clones; roughly 85% are singletons. The input for sequencing was peripheral blood, taken on day 0 of AZD1222 vaccination. This sequence originates from an adult in good health.

CDR3 sequence (DNA): TGTGCCACCAGAGGGGATCGCCTAGCGGGAGTTGAGCAGTTCTTC. Translation: CATRGDRLAGVEQFF. The V gene is TRBV15, the J gene TRBJ2-1, with 10 nucleotides matching TRBD2. CDR3 length: 15 residues. Germline values: CDR1 LNHNV, CDR2 YYDKDF (reference sequence). The V segment lost 6 bases and the J segment 9 bases; nucleotides outside the gene matches: 11.